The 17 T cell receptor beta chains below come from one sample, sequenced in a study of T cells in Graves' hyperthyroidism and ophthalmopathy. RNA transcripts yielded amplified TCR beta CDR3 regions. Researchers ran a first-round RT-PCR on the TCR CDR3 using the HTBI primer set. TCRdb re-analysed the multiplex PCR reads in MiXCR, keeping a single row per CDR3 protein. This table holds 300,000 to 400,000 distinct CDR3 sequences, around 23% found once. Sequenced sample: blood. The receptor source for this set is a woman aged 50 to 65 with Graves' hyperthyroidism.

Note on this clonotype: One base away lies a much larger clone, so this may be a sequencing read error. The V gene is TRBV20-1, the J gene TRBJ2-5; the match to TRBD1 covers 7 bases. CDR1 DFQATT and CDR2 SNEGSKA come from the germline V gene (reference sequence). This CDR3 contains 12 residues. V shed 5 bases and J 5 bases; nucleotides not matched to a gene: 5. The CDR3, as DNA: TGCAGTGCTGAAACAGGGGTCGAGACCCAGTACTTC. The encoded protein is CSAETGVETQYF.

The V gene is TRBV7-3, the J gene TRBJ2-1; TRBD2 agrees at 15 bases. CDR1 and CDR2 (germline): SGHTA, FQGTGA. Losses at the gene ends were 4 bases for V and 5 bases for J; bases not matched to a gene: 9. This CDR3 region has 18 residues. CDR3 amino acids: CASSYAGTSGRFNNEQFF. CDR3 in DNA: TGTGCCAGCAGCTACGCCGGGACTAGCGGGAGGTTCAACAATGAGCAGTTCTTC.

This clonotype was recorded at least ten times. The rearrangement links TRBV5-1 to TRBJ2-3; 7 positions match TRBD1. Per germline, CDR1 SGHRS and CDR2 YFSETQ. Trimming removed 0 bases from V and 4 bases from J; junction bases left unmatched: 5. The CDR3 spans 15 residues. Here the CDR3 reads CASSLDRGNPDTQYF. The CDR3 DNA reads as TGCGCCAGCAGCTTGGACAGGGGTAATCCAGATACGCAGTATTTT.

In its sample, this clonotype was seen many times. DNA of the CDR3: TGTGCCATCAGTGAGTCAAAGACTAGCGGGACGACCTACGAGCAGTACTTC. Its protein product is CAISESKTSGTTYEQYF. V usage is TRBV10-3 and J usage is TRBJ2-7, with 11 bases that match TRBD2. Germline lookup yields CDR1 ENHRY and CDR2 SYGVKD. The CDR3 length is 17 residues. V was pared by 0 bases and J by 2 bases, with 6 bases of the junction left unmatched.

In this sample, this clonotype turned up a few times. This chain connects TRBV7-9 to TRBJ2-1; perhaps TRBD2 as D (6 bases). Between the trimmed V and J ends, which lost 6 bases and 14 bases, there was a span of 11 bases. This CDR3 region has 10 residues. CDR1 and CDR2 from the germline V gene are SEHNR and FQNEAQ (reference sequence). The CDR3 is CASRGTRKFF. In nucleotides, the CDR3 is TGTGCCAGCAGAGGGACTCGGAAGTTCTTC.

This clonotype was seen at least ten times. CDR3 amino acids: CSVGTVATDTQYF. As DNA, the CDR3 is TGCAGCGTTGGGACAGTGGCCACAGATACGCAGTATTTT. This chain uses TRBV29-1 with TRBJ2-3; TRBD1 is a possible D gene (6 bases). Trimming pared 4 bases from V and 2 bases from J, leaving 10 bases between. The CDR3 is 13 residues long. Germline V gene sequence: CDR1 SQVTM, CDR2 ANQGSEA.

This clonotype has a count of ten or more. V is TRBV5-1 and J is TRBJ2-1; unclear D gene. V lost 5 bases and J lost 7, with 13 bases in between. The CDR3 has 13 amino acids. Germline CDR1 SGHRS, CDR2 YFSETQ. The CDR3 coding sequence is TGCGCCAGCAGTGAACCTCGTGAGAATGAGCAGTTCTTC. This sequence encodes CASSEPRENEQFF.

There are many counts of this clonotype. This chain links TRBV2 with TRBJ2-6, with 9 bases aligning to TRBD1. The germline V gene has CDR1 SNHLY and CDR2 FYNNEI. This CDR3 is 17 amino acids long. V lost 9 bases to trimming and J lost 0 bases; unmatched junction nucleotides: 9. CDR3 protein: CARTPGQGDSGANVLTF. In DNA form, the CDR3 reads TGTGCCAGAACACCGGGACAGGGCGACTCTGGGGCCAACGTCCTGACTTTC.

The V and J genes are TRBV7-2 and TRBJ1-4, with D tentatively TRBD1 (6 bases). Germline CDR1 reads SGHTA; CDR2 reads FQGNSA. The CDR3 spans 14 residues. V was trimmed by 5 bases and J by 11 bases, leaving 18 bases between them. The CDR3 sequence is CTSSPWGAAQKLFF. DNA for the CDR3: TGTACCAGCAGCCCCTGGGGGGCTGCCCAGAAACTGTTTTTT.

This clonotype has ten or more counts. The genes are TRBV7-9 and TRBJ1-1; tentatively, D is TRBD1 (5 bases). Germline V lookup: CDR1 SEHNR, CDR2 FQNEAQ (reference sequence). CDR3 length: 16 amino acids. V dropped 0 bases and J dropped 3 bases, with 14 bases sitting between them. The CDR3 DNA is TGTGCCAGCAGCTTAGCGCTTCAGGGAAGGGACACTGAAGCTTTCTTT. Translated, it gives CASSLALQGRDTEAFF.

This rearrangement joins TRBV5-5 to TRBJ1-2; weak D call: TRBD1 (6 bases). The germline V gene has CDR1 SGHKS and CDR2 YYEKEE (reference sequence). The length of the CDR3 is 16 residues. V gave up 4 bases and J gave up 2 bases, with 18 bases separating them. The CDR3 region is CASSPRGHESNYGYTF. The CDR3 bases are TGTGCCAGCAGCCCCCGGGGACATGAGTCCAACTATGGCTACACCTTC.

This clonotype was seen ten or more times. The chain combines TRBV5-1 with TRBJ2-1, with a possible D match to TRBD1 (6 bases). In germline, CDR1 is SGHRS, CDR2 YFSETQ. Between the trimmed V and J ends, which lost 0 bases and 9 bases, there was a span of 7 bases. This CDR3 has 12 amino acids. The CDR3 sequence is CASSLVRGEQFF. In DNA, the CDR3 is TGCGCCAGCAGCTTGGTCAGGGGTGAGCAGTTCTTC.

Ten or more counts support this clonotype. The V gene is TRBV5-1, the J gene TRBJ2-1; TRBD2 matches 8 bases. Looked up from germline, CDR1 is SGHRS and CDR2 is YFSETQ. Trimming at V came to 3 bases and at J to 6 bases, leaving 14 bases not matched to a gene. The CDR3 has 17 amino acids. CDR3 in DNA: TGCGCCAGCAGCTCTCACCTGTTTCTGGGGACTAGCAATGAGCAGTTCTTC. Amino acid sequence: CASSSHLFLGTSNEQFF.

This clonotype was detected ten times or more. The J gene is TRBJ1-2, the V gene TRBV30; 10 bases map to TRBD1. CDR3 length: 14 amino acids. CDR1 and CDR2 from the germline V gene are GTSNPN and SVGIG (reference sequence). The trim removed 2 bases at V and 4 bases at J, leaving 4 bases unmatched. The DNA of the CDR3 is TGTGCCTGGAGTACGACAGGGGGCCTCTATGGCTACACCTTC. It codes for CAWSTTGGLYGYTF.

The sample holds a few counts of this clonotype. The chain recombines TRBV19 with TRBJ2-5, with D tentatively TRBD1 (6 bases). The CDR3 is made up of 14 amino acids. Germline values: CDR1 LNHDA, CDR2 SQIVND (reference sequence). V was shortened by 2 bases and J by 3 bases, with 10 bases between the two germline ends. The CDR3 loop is CASSISDRKETQYF. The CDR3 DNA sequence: TGTGCCAGTAGTATATCCGACAGGAAAGAGACCCAGTACTTC.

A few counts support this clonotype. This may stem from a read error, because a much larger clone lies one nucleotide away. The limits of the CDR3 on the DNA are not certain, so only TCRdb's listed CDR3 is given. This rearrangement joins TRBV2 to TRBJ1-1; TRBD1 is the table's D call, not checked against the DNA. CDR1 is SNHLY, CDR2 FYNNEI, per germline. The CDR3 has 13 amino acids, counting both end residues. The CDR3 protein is CASVGQGNTEALF.

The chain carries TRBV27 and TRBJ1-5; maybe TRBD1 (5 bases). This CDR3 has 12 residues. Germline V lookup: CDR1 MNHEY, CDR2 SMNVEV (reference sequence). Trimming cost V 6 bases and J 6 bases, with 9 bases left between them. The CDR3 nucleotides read TGTGCCAGCAGCGTCCAGGGTCAGCCCCAGCATTTT. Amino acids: CASSVQGQPQHF.